This is a list of T cell receptor beta chains from one sample in a study of CD8+ T cells in alopecia areata. Data came from immunoSEQ multiplex PCR; TCRdb stores just in-frame clones and leaves some out. The table records more than 200,000 clones, 40% to 45% of them present only once. Sequencing was performed on CD4+ T cells sorted from blood, taken around week 36, from a patient treated with tofacitinib. The receptors shown here come from a human donor with alopecia areata. Each CDR3 is given with its conserved first and last residue. D genes are given only for firm matches. Some rows have no size entry. The others give once, few or many, or a class for an expanded clone.

TRBJ2-1 | TRBV29-1 | few | NA | TGCAGCGTGGCAAGGGGTGATGAGCAGTTCTTC | CSVARGDEQFF
TRBJ1-2 | TRBV9 | NA | TRBD1 | TGTGCCAGCGCGACAGGGCCTAACTATGGCTACACCTTC | CASATGPNYGYTF
TRBJ2-1 | TRBV7-3 | NA | NA | TGTGCCAGCAGCTTAATGGGGAGGAATGAGCAGTTCTTC | CASSLMGRNEQFF
TRBJ2-5 | TRBV7-2 | few | NA | TGTGCCAGCAGCGGCACGGCTATTTCCGAGACCCAGTACTTC | CASSGTAISETQYF
TRBJ1-2 | TRBV30 | NA | TRBD1 | TGTGCCCTGCAAACAGGGGGAAACTATGGCTACACCTTC | CALQTGGNYGYTF
TRBJ2-1 | TRBV5-1 | NA | TRBD1 | TGCGCCAGCAGCTTGACAGGGGCCTCCTACAATGAGCAGTTCTTC | CASSLTGASYNEQFF
TRBJ2-3 | TRBV9 | NA | NA | TGTGCCAGCAGCGGGCAGGGGGGCCGTCAGGACCCTAATACGCAGTATTTT | CASSGQGGRQDPNTQYF
TRBJ2-1 | TRBV6-5 | few | TRBD2 | TGTGCCAGCAGTTTCGGCGGGAGTTCCTACAATGAGCAGTTCTTC | CASSFGGSSYNEQFF
TRBJ1-2 | TRBV29-1 | NA | NA | TGCAGCGTTGAAGATGGAGTGAGGAGGGGAGCTAACTATGGCTACACCTTC | CSVEDGVRRGANYGYTF
TRBJ2-1 | TRBV6-5 | NA | NA | TGTGCCAGCAGTTTCCGCGCGGGTATTGCCTACAATGAGCAGTTCTTC | CASSFRAGIAYNEQFF
TRBJ1-1 | TRBV15 | NA | NA | TGTGCCACCAGCAGAGAGGGAGTCAGGTTGGTCACTGAAGCTTTCTTT | CATSREGVRLVTEAFF
TRBJ2-3 | TRBV20-1 | NA | NA | TGCAGTGCTACCCCGGGGACTACGCAGTATTTT | CSATPGTTQYF
TRBJ2-7 | TRBV25-1 | few | TRBD1 | TGTGCCAGCAGTCCGAGACAGGGATCCTACGAGCAGTACTTC | CASSPRQGSYEQYF
TRBJ2-5 | TRBV4-1 | NA | NA | TGCGCCAGCAGCCAAGAGGCGGCCACTTCCCGAGAGACCCAGTACTTC | CASSQEAATSRETQYF
TRBJ2-7 | TRBV11-2 | NA | TRBD2 | TGTGCCAGCAGCTCCAGACTCTCTAGCGGGAGAAACCACGAGCAGTACTTC | CASSSRLSSGRNHEQYF
TRBJ2-7 | TRBV2 | NA | TRBD1 | TGTGCCAGCAGAAGGACAGGGGTTAGCTCCTACGAGCAGTACTTC | CASRRTGVSSYEQYF
TRBJ2-4 | TRBV9 | NA | NA | TGTGCCAGCAGCGTAGGGGGGGTAGCCATTCAGTACTTC | CASSVGGVAIQYF
TRBJ2-3 | TRBV19 | few | TRBD2 | TGTGCCAGTAGAGACCCAGGACTAGCGGGGGCAGATACGCAGTATTTT | CASRDPGLAGADTQYF
TRBJ2-7 | TRBV11-2 | few | TRBD2 | TGTGCCAGCAGCTTAGACCAAGAGCTAGCGGGAGCCTACTACGAGCAGTACTTC | CASSLDQELAGAYYEQYF
TRBJ2-1 | TRBV9 | NA | TRBD1 | TGTGCCAGCAGCGATCCGGACAGGGATCGATATGAGCAGTTCTTC | CASSDPDRDRYEQFF
TRBJ2-7 | TRBV11-2 | NA | NA | TGTGCCAGCAGCTCATTCTACGAGCAGTACTTC | CASSSFYEQYF
TRBJ2-1 | TRBV4-2 | NA | TRBD2 | TGTGCCAGCAGCCGGGGGCAGCGGGAGGGCCTGAATGAGCAGTTCTTC | CASSRGQREGLNEQFF
TRBJ2-1 | TRBV4-1 | many | NA | TGCGCCAGCAGCCAAAATGTCGGGGGATACAATGAGCAGTTCTTC | CASSQNVGGYNEQFF
TRBJ2-1 | TRBV19 | NA | NA | TGTGCCAGTAGTAGAACTAGCACCCTAGGGGGCAATGAGCAGTTCTTC | CASSRTSTLGGNEQFF
TRBJ1-1 | TRBV30 | NA | NA | TGTGCCTGGAGGACAGAAGGCTCGGTTTTCTTT | CAWRTEGSVFF
TRBJ2-5 | TRBV18 | NA | NA | TGTGCCAGCGGTGGGACCGACCGGGAAGAGACCCAGTACTTC | CASGGTDREETQYF
TRBJ2-3 | TRBV29-1 | NA | TRBD1 | TGCAGCCTGGAGACAGGGAACACAGATACGCAGTATTTT | CSLETGNTDTQYF
TRBJ1-1 | TRBV30 | NA | NA | TGTGCCTGGAGGATTCAGGGCACTGAAGCTTTCTTT | CAWRIQGTEAFF
TRBJ1-1 | TRBV5-1 | NA | NA | TGCGCCAGCAGCTTGGGTAGCAGCTGGGATGAAGCTTTCTTT | CASSLGSSWDEAFF
TRBJ2-2 | TRBV6-5 | NA | NA | TGTGCCAGCAGTTACTCCCGAACCTTGCCCGGGGAGCTGTTTTTT | CASSYSRTLPGELFF
TRBJ1-5 | TRBV29-1 | NA | NA | TGCAGCGTCCAAACAGCGACAAATCAGCCCCAGCATTTT | CSVQTATNQPQHF
TRBJ1-1 | TRBV6-5 | NA | NA | TGTGCCAGCAGTGACAGCTCCTACACTGAAGCTTTCTTT | CASSDSSYTEAFF
TRBJ1-2 | TRBV28 | few | NA | TGTGCCAGCAGTCCACCTCAACAGGGATTACTTGGCTACACCTTC | CASSPPQQGLLGYTF
TRBJ2-7 | TRBV29-1 | NA | TRBD1 | TGCAGCGCGGGACAGGTCTACGAGCAGTACTTC | CSAGQVYEQYF
TRBJ2-3 | TRBV2 | few | TRBD2 | TGTGCCAGCAGTCTAGCGGGGACCGCTAGCACAGATACGCAGTATTTT | CASSLAGTASTDTQYF
TRBJ2-1 | TRBV7-7 | NA | NA | TGTGCTAGCAGCTTGGACAGATACAATGAGCAGTTCTTC | CASSLDRYNEQFF
TRBJ2-4 | TRBV30 | NA | NA | TGTGCCTGGAGGAGGCAGGGGTTCTCCAAAAACATTCAGTACTTC | CAWRRQGFSKNIQYF
TRBJ1-2 | TRBV30 | NA | NA | TGTGCCTGGAGTAAAAGGGATTTTAGGGGCTACACCTTC | CAWSKRDFRGYTF
TRBJ2-3 | TRBV30 | NA | NA | TGTGCCTGGAGTTTCGGGGGAGGCACAGATACGCAGTATTTT | CAWSFGGGTDTQYF
TRBJ2-7 | TRBV29-1 | NA | NA | TGCAGCGTTGAAGAAGGGGCGAGAGGCGAGCAGTACTTC | CSVEEGARGEQYF
TRBJ2-3 | TRBV6-6 | few | NA | TGTGCCAGCGTCCCGAGGGGGAGGTCCACAGATACGCAGTATTTT | CASVPRGRSTDTQYF
TRBJ2-2 | TRBV7-8 | NA | NA | TGTGCCAACCAAGGACGCACCGGGGAGCTGTTTTTT | CANQGRTGELFF
TRBJ1-1 | TRBV6-6 | NA | NA | TGTGCCAGCAGTCAAGGGGTGCGAACTGAAGCTTTCTTT | CASSQGVRTEAFF
TRBJ2-7 | TRBV5-4 | NA | NA | TGTGCCAGCAGCTCCGCCTACGAGCAGTACTTC | CASSSAYEQYF
TRBJ2-4 | TRBV7-9 | NA | NA | TGTGCCAGCAGCTTAGGGGTGGACACCCTAGCCAAAAACATTCAGTACTTC | CASSLGVDTLAKNIQYF
TRBJ1-5 | TRBV5-1 | few | NA | TGCGCCAGCAGCTTGGACGGGCGCAATCAGCCCCAGCATTTT | CASSLDGRNQPQHF
TRBJ1-2 | TRBV2 | many | TRBD1 | TGTGCCAGCAGTGCCGGGACAGGGAACTATGGCTACACCTTC | CASSAGTGNYGYTF
TRBJ2-6 | TRBV10-3 | NA | NA | TGTGCCATCAGCGATACAGGGACTGGGGCCAACGTCCTGACTTTC | CAISDTGTGANVLTF
TRBJ1-2 | TRBV14 | NA | TRBD1 | TGTGCCAGCAGTCAAGCCGGGACAGGGACCTATGGCTACACCTTC | CASSQAGTGTYGYTF
TRBJ2-7 | TRBV4-3 | NA | TRBD1 | TGCGCCAGCAGCCAAGACCCGACAGGGGCTCTCTACGAGCAGTACTTC | CASSQDPTGALYEQYF
TRBJ1-2 | TRBV2 | NA | NA | TGTGCCAGCAGTTTATCGCCCAGGATTAACTATGGCTACACCTTC | CASSLSPRINYGYTF
TRBJ2-6 | TRBV10-3 | few | NA | TGTGCCATCAGTGATAGGGTGGATGGGGCCAACGTCCTGACTTTC | CAISDRVDGANVLTF
TRBJ1-3 | TRBV30 | NA | TRBD1 | TGTGCCTGGAGTGCCGGGACAGTCTCTGGAAACACCATATATTTT | CAWSAGTVSGNTIYF
TRBJ2-3 | TRBV15 | NA | TRBD2 | TGTGCCACGCAGGGAGGGGTAACAGATACGCAGTATTTT | CATQGGVTDTQYF
TRBJ2-7 | TRBV13 | few | NA | TGTGCCAGCAGCAGGGGAGGGGGTGGCTACGAGCAGTACTTC | CASSRGGGGYEQYF